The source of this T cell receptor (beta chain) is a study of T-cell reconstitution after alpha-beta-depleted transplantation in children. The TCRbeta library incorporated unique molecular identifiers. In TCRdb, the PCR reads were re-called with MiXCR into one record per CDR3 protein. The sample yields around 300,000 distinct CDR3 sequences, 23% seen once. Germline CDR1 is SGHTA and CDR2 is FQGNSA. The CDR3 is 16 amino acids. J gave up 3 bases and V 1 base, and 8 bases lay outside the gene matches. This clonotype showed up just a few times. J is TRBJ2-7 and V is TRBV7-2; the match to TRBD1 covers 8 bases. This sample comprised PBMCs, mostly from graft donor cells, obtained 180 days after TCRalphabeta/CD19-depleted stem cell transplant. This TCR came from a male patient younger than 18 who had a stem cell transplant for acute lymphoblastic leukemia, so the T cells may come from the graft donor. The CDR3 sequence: CASSLEWTGLGYEQYF. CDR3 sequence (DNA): TGTGCCAGCAGCTTAGAATGGACAGGGTTGGGCTACGAGCAGTACTTC.